The present T cell receptor beta chain was sequenced within a study of cytomegalovirus exposure and HLA in healthy donors. The study's findings and limits: Later analysis demonstrated an association between a missense DCLRE1C variant and TCR beta V- and J-gene trimming.

Vbeta (60) and Jbeta (13) primers were used in the PCR. Here immunoSEQ multiplex PCR was the method, and the copy in TCRdb shows in-frame clones only, minus some. Found here are 150,000 to 200,000 clones, under 80% of them singletons; the top ten hold over 2%. The CDR3 is 19 amino acids. CDR1 is SEHNR, CDR2 FQNEAQ, per germline (reference sequence). V shed 3 bases, J shed 0 bases, and the junction held 10 bases outside the gene matches. Note on this clone: Its antigen is as yet unknown.

The chain is built from TRBV7-9 and TRBJ2-6, with 8 bases identical to TRBD1. The sample was PBMCs. This sequence was found in a human donor in good health. The CDR3 DNA is TGTGCCAGCAGCTTTAAGATGGGGGGACAGGCCTCTGGGGCCAACGTCCTGACTTTC. Amino acid sequence: CASSFKMGGQASGANVLTF.